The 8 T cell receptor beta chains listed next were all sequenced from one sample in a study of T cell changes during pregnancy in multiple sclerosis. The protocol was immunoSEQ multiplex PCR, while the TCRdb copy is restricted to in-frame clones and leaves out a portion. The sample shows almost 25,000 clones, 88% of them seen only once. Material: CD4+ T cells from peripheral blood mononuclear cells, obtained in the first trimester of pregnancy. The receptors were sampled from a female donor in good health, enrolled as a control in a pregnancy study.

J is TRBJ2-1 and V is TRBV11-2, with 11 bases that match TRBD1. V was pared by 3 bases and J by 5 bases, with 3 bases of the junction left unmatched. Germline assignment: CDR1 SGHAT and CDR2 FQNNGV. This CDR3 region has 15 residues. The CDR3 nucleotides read TGTGCCAGCAGCTTGGGACAGGGGGGCCACAATGAGCAGTTCTTC. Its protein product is CASSLGQGGHNEQFF.

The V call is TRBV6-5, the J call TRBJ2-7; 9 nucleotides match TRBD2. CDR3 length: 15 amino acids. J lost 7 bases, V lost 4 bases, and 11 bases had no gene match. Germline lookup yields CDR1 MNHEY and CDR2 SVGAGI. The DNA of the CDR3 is TGTGCCAGCAGTTTTCGGCTAGCGGGGCCGTCGGAGCAGTACTTC. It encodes CASSFRLAGPSEQYF.

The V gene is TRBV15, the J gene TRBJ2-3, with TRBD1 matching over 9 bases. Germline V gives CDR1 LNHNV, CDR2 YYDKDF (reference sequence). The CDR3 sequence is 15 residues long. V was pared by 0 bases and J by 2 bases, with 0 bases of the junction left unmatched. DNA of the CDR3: TGTGCCACCAGCAGAGAACAGGGGGCCACAGATACGCAGTATTTT. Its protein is CATSREQGATDTQYF.

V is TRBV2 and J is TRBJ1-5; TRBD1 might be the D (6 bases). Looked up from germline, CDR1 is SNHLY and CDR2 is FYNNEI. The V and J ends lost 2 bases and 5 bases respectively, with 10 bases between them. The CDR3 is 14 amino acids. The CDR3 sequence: CASSETGPHQPQHF. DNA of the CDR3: TGTGCCAGCAGTGAAACAGGGCCTCATCAGCCCCAGCATTTT.

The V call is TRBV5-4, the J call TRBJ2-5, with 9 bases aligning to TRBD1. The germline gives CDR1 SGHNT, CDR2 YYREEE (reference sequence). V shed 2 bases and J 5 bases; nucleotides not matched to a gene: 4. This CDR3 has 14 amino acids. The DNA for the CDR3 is TGTGCCAGCAGCTTACAGGGGGCTTTGGAGACCCAGTACTTC. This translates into CASSLQGALETQYF.

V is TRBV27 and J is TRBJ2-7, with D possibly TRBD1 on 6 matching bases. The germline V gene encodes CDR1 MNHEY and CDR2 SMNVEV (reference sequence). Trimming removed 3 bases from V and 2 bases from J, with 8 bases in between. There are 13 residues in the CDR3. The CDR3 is CASSLQGPYEQYF. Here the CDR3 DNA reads TGTGCCAGCAGTTTGCAGGGGCCCTACGAGCAGTACTTC.

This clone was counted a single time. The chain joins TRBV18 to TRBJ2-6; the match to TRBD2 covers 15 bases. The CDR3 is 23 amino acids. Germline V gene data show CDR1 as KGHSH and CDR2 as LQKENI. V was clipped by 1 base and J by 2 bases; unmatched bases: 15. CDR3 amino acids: CASSPRRTSGRARKKAGANVLTF. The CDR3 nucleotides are TGTGCCAGCTCACCACGTCGGACTAGCGGGAGGGCTAGGAAGAAGGCTGGGGCCAACGTCCTGACTTTC.

The CDR3 region is CASSSGTGSYNEQFF. The DNA of the CDR3 is TGTGCCAGCAGCTCCGGGACAGGGTCCTACAATGAGCAGTTCTTC. The rearrangement joins TRBV11-2 to TRBJ2-1, with 9 bases identical to TRBD1. J gave up 1 base and V 4 bases, and 2 bases lay outside the gene matches. This CDR3 comprises 15 residues. In germline, CDR1 is SGHAT, CDR2 FQNNGV.